A selection of T cell receptor beta chains follows, all from one sample in a study of blood T cell repertoires in COVID-19. The assay was immunoSEQ multiplex PCR, and TCRdb's table has in-frame clones only and misses some. The table has over 55,000 clones, approximately 77% seen once. Specimen: peripheral blood. Receptors were obtained from a human donor in a cohort sampled during active COVID-19. Each CDR3 is given without its conserved first and last residue. Some rows have no size entry. The others give once, few or many, or a class for an expanded clone.

J | size | V | CDR3
TRBJ1-5 | few | TRBV5-6 | ASSKNPGGGQPQH
TRBJ1-2 | NA | TRBV28 | ASSWGGGYT
TRBJ2-7 | NA | TRBV6-2/TRBV6-3 | ASSSQGIKQY
TRBJ2-7 | NA | TRBV9 | ASSVEAAGGPGYEQY
TRBJ1-4 | once | TRBV6-5 | ASSRTGRTNEKLF
TRBJ2-3 | few | TRBV7-9 | ASSGTGSTDTQY
TRBJ2-3 | NA | TRBV10-2 | ASTASSQDRLTDTQY
TRBJ2-7 | NA | TRBV3-1/TRBV3-2 | ASSWRAAPYEQY
TRBJ1-2 | NA | TRBV5-4 | ASSPQNANYGYT
TRBJ2-7 | NA | TRBV3-1/TRBV3-2 | ASSRQAGDGHEQY
TRBJ2-5 | few | TRBV29-1 | SGSGTSGETQY
TRBJ2-5 | once | TRBV19 | ASSIEGTQETQY
TRBJ1-5 | NA | TRBV10-1 | ASSEWTINQPQH
TRBJ2-1 | NA | TRBV9 | ASTHNPQGREGNEQF
TRBJ2-7 | NA | TRBV7-6 | ASSRGGSGRVVYEQY
TRBJ2-3 | NA | TRBV15 | ATSRDNGRADTQY
TRBJ2-3 | NA | TRBV7-2 | ASYRRGGTDTQY
TRBJ1-4 | few | TRBV30 | AWSVTPQGVGWANEKLF
TRBJ1-2 | few | TRBV19 | ASNTGAGYGYT
TRBJ1-2 | NA | TRBV29-1 | SAESRDRGARGYT
TRBJ2-1 | NA | TRBV7-2 | ASSYRGGRFNEQF
TRBJ2-5 | NA | TRBV29-1 | SVTRVGRSETQY
TRBJ1-3 | NA | TRBV2 | ASSPRGRSGNTIY
TRBJ2-4 | NA | TRBV6-5 | ASSPGTGRIQY
TRBJ2-7 | NA | TRBV5-6 | ASSFLPGEQY
TRBJ1-6 | many | TRBV6-4 | ASRMRAGGYSPLH
TRBJ1-4 | few | TRBV9 | ASSPGDRAPEKLF
TRBJ2-5 | NA | TRBV5-1 | ASSYRVLETQY
TRBJ1-2 | NA | TRBV30 | AWRDKPNNYGYT
TRBJ2-5 | NA | TRBV9 | ASSVDDSPTNQY
TRBJ2-7 | NA | TRBV5-4 | ASSLGAGGSYEQY
TRBJ2-2 | NA | TRBV7-3 | ASSIDRAYTGELF
TRBJ2-7 | NA | TRBV14 | ASSLLRQGEQY
TRBJ1-4 | NA | TRBV5-4 | ASSAGTAVNEKLF
TRBJ1-5 | NA | TRBV30 | AWSFGQGKQPQH
TRBJ1-4 | NA | TRBV29-1 | SAQQFANEKLF
TRBJ2-1 | NA | TRBV7-9 | ASSHRTSSGEQF
TRBJ1-6 | few | TRBV5-1 | ASSLAGVDSPLH
TRBJ1-5 | NA | TRBV7-2 | ASSTGVSNQPQH
TRBJ2-5 | few | TRBV3-1/TRBV3-2 | ASSQDLGTGGRETQY
TRBJ1-2 | NA | TRBV10-3 | AIREDSQFT
TRBJ2-3 | once | TRBV4-2 | ASSHGRGRGFPTQY
TRBJ1-4 | NA | TRBV10-2 | ASRRGLINEKLF
TRBJ1-3 | few | TRBV3-1/TRBV3-2 | ASSQVSQTKSSGNTIY
TRBJ2-1 | NA | TRBV28 | ASSFLQATYNEQF
TRBJ1-2 | NA | TRBV7-9 | ASSLDGTGKHYGYT
TRBJ2-7 | NA | TRBV12-3/TRBV12-4 | ASSWSVYEQY
TRBJ1-1 | NA | TRBV19 | ASSTGQGYTEAF
TRBJ2-1 | once | TRBV7-7 | ASSLGEGSYNEQF
TRBJ2-2 | few | TRBV27 | ASSLYGSGELF
TRBJ1-1 | few | TRBV6-5 | ASRVVGMNTEAF